One sample yielded the 26 T cell receptor beta chains listed below, sequenced in a study of T cell responses to AZD1222 COVID-19 vaccine. Assay used: immunoSEQ multiplex PCR; TCRdb lists only in-frame clones, some missing. The sample carries around 180,000 clones, over 75% recorded once. The material was peripheral blood, obtained on day 0 of AZD1222 vaccination. The receptors were sampled from an adult in good health.

The gene calls are TRBV21-1 and TRBJ2-5; the tabulated D call, TRBD2, remains unverified against the DNA. TRBV21-1 is designated a pseudogene. This CDR3 region has 22 residues. In DNA, the CDR3 is TGTGCCAGCAGCATCGGACCCTACATGATTCGGGGCGGGATTCGGGGTCAAGAGACCCAGTACTTC. Translation gives CASSIGPYMIRGGIRGQETQYF.

This clone showed up just once. The chain has TRBV27 and TRBJ2-4, with D hard to call. The CDR3 spans 14 residues. Trimming left V 2 bases short and J 2 bases short, with 7 bases between. CDR1 is MNHEY and CDR2 is SMNVEV in the germline V gene (reference sequence). The CDR3 bases are TGTGCCAGCAGTTTAAAGGGCCCCAAAAACATTCAGTACTTC. This codes for CASSLKGPKNIQYF.

V and J are TRBV19 and TRBJ1-1; TRBD1 agrees at 8 bases. J lost 1 base, V lost 5 bases, and 6 bases had no gene match. Germline-derived CDR1 and CDR2 are LNHDA and SQIVND (reference sequence). This CDR3 spans 15 amino acids. CDR3 protein: CASSPLGQGNTEAFF. CDR3 nucleotide sequence: TGTGCCAGTAGTCCACTTGGACAGGGGAACACTGAAGCTTTCTTT.

The chain recombines TRBV19 with TRBJ1-4, with D possibly being TRBD1 (5 bases). V shed 8 bases and J shed 5 bases, with 21 bases lying between them. Germline-derived CDR1 and CDR2 are LNHDA and SQIVND (reference sequence). The CDR3 is 16 residues long. The CDR3 spells CASLQSPGFGNEKLFF. In DNA, the CDR3 is TGTGCCAGTCTGCAGAGCCCAGGGTTCGGGAATGAAAAACTGTTTTTT.

This CDR3 is CASSVGGGTSTDTQYF. CDR3 in DNA: TGTGCCAGCAGCGTAGGTGGCGGGACTAGCACAGATACGCAGTATTTT. The chain links TRBV9 to TRBJ2-3, with a possible D match to TRBD2 (6 bases). The CDR3 contains 16 residues. V gave up 0 bases and J gave up 0 bases, with 11 bases separating them. CDR1 SGDLS and CDR2 YYNGEE come from the germline V gene.

The chain employs TRBV6-2 or TRBV6-3 and TRBJ2-5, with 14 bases that match TRBD2. CDR3 length: 19 residues. J gave up 3 bases and V 2 bases, and 11 bases lay outside the gene matches. Germline values: CDR1 MNHEY, CDR2 SVGEGT. Written as DNA, the CDR3 is TGTGCCAGCAGTTACCCCAAAAGGACTAGCGGGGGGACCAAAGAGACCCAGTACTTC. Its translation is CASSYPKRTSGGTKETQYF.

This clone was seen a single time. The genes are TRBV2 and TRBJ1-4; D gene ambiguous. The CDR3 extends over 15 amino acids. V shed 4 bases and J shed 0 bases, with 9 bases lying between them. Germline CDR1 and CDR2: SNHLY and FYNNEI. CDR3: CASSASPATNEKLFF. The CDR3 region has the DNA TGTGCCAGCAGTGCTTCTCCTGCAACTAATGAAAAACTGTTTTTT.

J is TRBJ2-3 and V is TRBV4-1; no clear D gene. The length of the CDR3 is 17 residues. V dropped 0 bases and J dropped 1 base, with 14 bases sitting between them. CDR1 is MGHRA, CDR2 YSYEKL, per germline. The CDR3 DNA is TGCGCCAGCAGCCAAGATGCCCTGCTGATGGGCACAGATACGCAGTATTTT. Protein sequence: CASSQDALLMGTDTQYF.

The chain links TRBV18 to TRBJ2-1; TRBD1 is a possible D gene (5 bases). This CDR3 region has 14 residues. V lost 3 bases to trimming and J lost 9 bases, with 15 bases between them. The germline V gene encodes CDR1 KGHSH and CDR2 LQKENI. The chain's CDR3 is CASSPVNQGGEQFF. In nucleotides, the CDR3 is TGTGCCAGCTCACCGGTAAACCAGGGCGGTGAGCAGTTCTTC.

V gene TRBV5-1 combines with J gene TRBJ2-2; 11 bases align to TRBD2. This CDR3 is built from 18 residues. Trimming at V came to 0 bases and at J to 0 bases, leaving 4 bases not matched to a gene. Germline-derived CDR1 and CDR2 are SGHRS and YFSETQ. The CDR3 DNA follows: TGCGCCAGCAGCTTGGCTAGCGGGGGGCGTTCGAACACCGGGGAGCTGTTTTTT. Amino acids: CASSLASGGRSNTGELFF.

V gene TRBV4-3 combines with J gene TRBJ1-3; the match to TRBD1 covers 7 bases. The germline CDR1 and CDR2 sequences are LGHNA and YSLEER. The CDR3 is made up of 14 amino acids. J was trimmed by 3 bases and V by 2 bases; bases with no gene match: 1. The CDR3 DNA follows: TGCGCCAGCAGCCAAAACAGGGGTGGAAACACCATATATTTT. Its translation: CASSQNRGGNTIYF.

The chain carries TRBV5-6 and TRBJ1-4; D possibly corresponds to TRBD1 (6 bases). V was cut by 0 bases and J by 3 bases, with 12 bases left in between. The germline gives CDR1 SGHDT, CDR2 YYEEEE. The CDR3 runs to 16 residues. In DNA, the CDR3 is TGTGCCAGCAGCTTGGGCCCGACAGGTCCTAATGAAAAACTGTTTTTT. Translation gives CASSLGPTGPNEKLFF.

To note about this clone: Additional DNA sequences in this sample encode the identical CDR3. The rearrangement uses TRBV30 and TRBJ2-5; D call uncertain. This CDR3 contains 11 residues. Trimming took off 0 bases at V and 5 bases at J, with 4 bases between the two ends. Germline CDR1 GTSNPN, CDR2 SVGIG (reference sequence). CDR3 region: CAWSVRETQYF. DNA of the CDR3: TGTGCCTGGAGTGTACGGGAGACCCAGTACTTC.

The chain combines TRBV3-1 (or the pseudogene TRBV3-2) with TRBJ1-6; D is uncertain. The CDR3 is made up of 15 amino acids. Trimming stripped 4 bases from V and 0 bases from J, with 7 bases between. The V gene's germline CDR1 is LGHDT and CDR2 YNNKEL (reference sequence). CDR3 protein: CASSPRSSYNSPLHF. As DNA, the CDR3 is TGTGCCAGCAGCCCACGCAGCTCCTATAATTCACCCCTCCACTTT.

The J gene is TRBJ2-1, the V gene TRBV2; D unclear. Looked up from germline, CDR1 is SNHLY and CDR2 is FYNNEI. This CDR3 contains 15 residues. V lost 5 bases and J lost 0, with 11 bases in between. This CDR3 is CASSLTGGSYNEQFF. CDR3 coding DNA: TGTGCCAGCAGTTTAACGGGTGGCTCCTACAATGAGCAGTTCTTC.

The chain combines TRBV7-8 with TRBJ2-7; 7 bases are a match to TRBD1. Germline V gene data show CDR1 as SGHVS and CDR2 as FQNEAQ. V trimming: 5 bases; J trimming: 2 bases; junction bases outside the gene matches: 9. This CDR3 region has 15 residues. CDR3 coding DNA: TGTGCCAGCAGCCTACGGACAGGTTCGCCCTACGAGCAGTACTTC. The encoded protein is CASSLRTGSPYEQYF.

The chain recombines TRBV18 with TRBJ1-3, with 8 bases matching TRBD1. Trimming cost V 4 bases and J 4 bases; bases outside gene matches: 9. Germline-derived CDR1 and CDR2 are KGHSH and LQKENI. The CDR3 spans 16 residues. CDR3: CASSLPGQVRGNTIYF. DNA for the CDR3: TGTGCCAGCTCACTTCCGGGACAGGTTCGAGGAAACACCATATATTTT. Variable domain in full (rest from reference TRBV18 and TRBJ1-3): NAGVMQNPRHLVRRRGQEARLRCSPMKGHSHVYWYRQLPEEGLKFMVYLQKENIIDESGMPKERFSAEFPKEGPSILRIQQVVRGDSAAYFCASSLPGQVRGNTIYFGEGSWLTVV.

The V call is TRBV19, the J call TRBJ2-1; TRBD2 matches 11 bases. Germline-derived CDR1 and CDR2 are LNHDA and SQIVND (reference sequence). The CDR3 totals 14 residues. The junction had 2 bases not matched to a gene; V was cut back by 4 bases and J by 6 bases. The CDR3 nucleotides are TGTGCCAGTAGTACTAGCGGGGGGTTCAATGAGCAGTTCTTC. Translating it yields CASSTSGGFNEQFF.

The V and J genes are TRBV27 and TRBJ2-1; D remains ambiguous. Trimming pared 3 bases from V and 7 bases from J, leaving 13 bases between. Germline V gene sequence: CDR1 MNHEY, CDR2 SMNVEV (reference sequence). The CDR3 extends over 14 amino acids. The CDR3, as DNA: TGTGCCAGCAGTTTCTCACCCCCGGGTAATGAGCAGTTCTTC. Its translation is CASSFSPPGNEQFF.

CDR3 nucleotides: TGTGCCAGCAGTCCCGGGACGTACCAAGAGACCCAGTACTTC. Amino acid sequence: CASSPGTYQETQYF. The chain is built from TRBV2 and TRBJ2-5; D tentatively fits TRBD1 or TRBD2 (5 bases each). V was shortened by 5 bases and J by 0 bases, with 10 bases between the two germline ends. CDR3 length: 14 residues. Per the germline V gene, CDR1 is SNHLY and CDR2 is FYNNEI.

The chain uses TRBV9 and TRBJ2-5; tentatively, D is TRBD2 (7 bases). V dropped 3 bases and J dropped 5 bases, with 11 bases sitting between them. The CDR3 spans 13 residues. Germline V gives CDR1 SGDLS, CDR2 YYNGEE. The CDR3: CASSDGGRETQYF. The CDR3 DNA reads TGTGCCAGCAGCGACGGGGGGCGGGAGACCCAGTACTTC.

The gene calls are TRBV19 and TRBJ1-6; 7 nucleotides agree with TRBD1. Germline loops: CDR1 LNHDA, CDR2 SQIVND (reference sequence). Germline trimming cut 5 bases from V and 9 bases from J; bases unmatched to any gene: 4. The CDR3 sequence is 13 residues long. The CDR3 DNA is TGTGCCAGTAGTCCGGACAGGATTTCACCCCTCCACTTT. This codes for CASSPDRISPLHF.

This clone was seen only a few times. The rearrangement links TRBV20-1 to TRBJ2-5; 10 bases are shared with TRBD2. The germline CDR1 and CDR2 sequences are DFQATT and SNEGSKA (reference sequence). CDR3 length: 16 amino acids. The ends lost 3 bases at V and 2 bases at J; junction bases unmatched: 9. CDR3 sequence reads: CSASALAGAAQETQYF. CDR3 coding DNA: TGCAGTGCTAGTGCGCTAGCGGGGGCTGCTCAAGAGACCCAGTACTTC.

V and J are TRBV6-2 or TRBV6-3 and TRBJ1-1; 9 bases match TRBD1. Germline CDR1 is MNHEY and CDR2 is SVGEGT. This CDR3 spans 14 amino acids. V lost 4 bases, J lost 10 bases, and 10 bases stayed unmatched. Here the CDR3 reads CASSSEYRGRRAFF. CDR3 nucleotides: TGTGCCAGCAGTTCAGAATACAGGGGGCGCCGAGCTTTCTTT.

The chain is built from TRBV6-2 or TRBV6-3 and TRBJ1-1; TRBD1 matches 10 bases. The CDR3 is made up of 15 amino acids. Germline V lookup: CDR1 MNHEY, CDR2 SVGEGT. V was clipped by 4 bases and J by 7 bases; unmatched bases: 9. The CDR3, as DNA: TGTGCCAGCAGTTCCCGACAGGGGGCGAGACTTGAAGCTTTCTTT. Its protein product is CASSSRQGARLEAFF.

The V and J genes are TRBV11-2 and TRBJ2-7, with 10 nucleotides matching TRBD2. The junction had 15 bases not matched to a gene; V was cut back by 5 bases and J by 2 bases. CDR1 and CDR2 (germline): SGHAT, FQNNGV. This CDR3 contains 18 residues. The DNA of the CDR3 is TGTGCCAGCAGCACCGGTAGCGGGGGGTCCAGCATAACCTACGAGCAGTACTTC. Translation: CASSTGSGGSSITYEQYF.